The clone carrying this T cell receptor (beta chain) was counted once. Antigen unknown. Viral peptide pool expansion of antigen-specific CD4+ T cells preceded sequencing in the ViraFEST assay. The culture ran for roughly ten days, and then CD4+ T cells were isolated. Vaccinated participants had no history of SARS-CoV-2 infection and tested negative for nucleocapsid antibodies. For each well, two million PBMC were cultured with roughly 11 IU/ml IL-2 and roughly 9.8 ug/ml peptides. This sample stems from a study of vaccination effects on CD4 cells after COVID-19. Looking at the study overall: BNT162b2 vaccine or mRNA-1273 vaccine was given to participants in two doses.

Trimming shortened V by 1 base and J by 0 bases, and 12 bases separated the two germline ends. The length of the CDR3 is 16 residues. Germline V CDR1 and CDR2: KGHSH, LQKENI. Study conclusions and caveats: Cross-reactivity toward common cold coronaviruses was confined to only 1 of 255 vaccine-induced clones in healthy vaccinees.

Data came from immunoSEQ multiplex PCR; TCRdb stores just in-frame clones and leaves some out. The sample includes tens of thousands of clones, under 85% seen only once; the top ten take 25% to 35%. The sequence was obtained from a human donor who received a COVID-19 vaccine. The source was CD4+ T cells from PBMCs cultured with SARS-CoV-2 spike peptides, collected before COVID-19 vaccination. The rearrangement links TRBV18 to TRBJ1-1; D uncertain. The CDR3 region has the DNA TGTGCCAGCTCACCACGGGTCGGCGGGATGAACACTGAAGCTTTCTTT. Amino acids: CASSPRVGGMNTEAFF.